A selection of T cell receptor beta chains follows, all from one sample in a study of blood T cell repertoires in COVID-19. Measured with immunoSEQ multiplex PCR; TCRdb has only the in-frame clones, and not every one. The table includes 250,000 to 350,000 clones, around nine tenths detected once. Sequencing was done on a sample of peripheral blood. The receptors stem from a woman in her 30s with COVID-19, enrolled during active disease. Both conserved end residues are part of each CDR3. The order of the fields is CDR3 length, J gene, D gene, V gene, clone size, CDR3 protein, CDR3 DNA. D genes are given only for firm matches. The size entry is marked missing in some rows and otherwise reads once, few, many or a size class.

>14|TRBJ2-2|-|TRBV10-3|-
CACGLATNTGELFF
TGTGCCTGCGGTCTAGCGACAAACACCGGGGAGCTGTTTTTT
>16|TRBJ2-1|TRBD2|TRBV5-5|once
CASSLAPAGGPGEQFF
TGTGCCAGCAGCTTGGCCCCAGCGGGAGGGCCTGGGGAGCAGTTCTTC
>15|TRBJ2-5|-|TRBV5-1|-
CASSHTGTRGETQYF
TGCGCCAGCAGCCATACCGGGACGCGGGGCGAGACCCAGTACTTC
>14|TRBJ2-5|-|TRBV5-6|-
CASSLAGVQETQYF
TGTGCCAGCAGCTTGGCCGGGGTTCAAGAGACCCAGTACTTC
>14|TRBJ2-7|TRBD2|TRBV6-6|-
CASSQTSGRPIRYF
TGTGCCAGCAGTCAGACTAGCGGGAGGCCGATTCGGTACTTC
>14|TRBJ1-1|TRBD1|TRBV2|-
CASSGQGKDTEAFF
TGTGCCAGCAGTGGACAGGGAAAGGACACTGAAGCTTTCTTT
>14|TRBJ1-2|-|TRBV24-1|-
CATSDPGLTYGYTF
TGTGCCACCAGTGACCCTGGACTGACCTATGGCTACACCTTC
>15|TRBJ1-3|-|TRBV28|-
CASSLAAAGGNTIYF
TGTGCCAGCAGTTTGGCCGCGGCGGGGGGAAACACCATATATTTT
>13|TRBJ2-7|TRBD1|TRBV27|-
CASSWTGAHEQYF
TGTGCCAGCAGTTGGACAGGGGCCCACGAGCAGTACTTC
>20|TRBJ2-7|TRBD2|TRBV7-9|-
CASSMAREASGALSSYEQYF
TGTGCCAGCAGCATGGCTCGAGAGGCTAGCGGAGCCCTCAGCTCCTACGAGCAGTACTTC
>14|TRBJ1-4|TRBD1|TRBV5-4|-
CASRRQGLGEKLFF
TGTGCCAGCAGACGACAGGGACTAGGGGAAAAACTGTTTTTT
>14|TRBJ1-4|-|TRBV6-5|once
CASRQTATNEKLFF
TGTGCCAGCAGGCAGACAGCAACTAATGAAAAACTGTTTTTT
>12|TRBJ2-1|-|TRBV11-1|-
CASSILAGEQFF
TGTGCCAGCAGCATCCTAGCAGGTGAGCAGTTCTTC
>12|TRBJ2-1|-|TRBV5-5|-
CASSLRYNEQFF
TGTGCCAGCAGCTTGCGGTACAATGAGCAGTTCTTC